This T cell receptor (beta chain) is from a study of CD8+ T cells in alopecia areata. Sorted populations comprised CD4+ and CD8+ T cells obtained from PBMCs. RNA was isolated and reverse transcribed to cDNA, the sequencing template. Assay used: immunoSEQ multiplex PCR; TCRdb lists only in-frame clones, some missing. Among 98,000 or so clones listed, around 59% were seen once. This CDR3 has 14 residues. In germline, CDR1 is MNHEY, CDR2 SVGAGI. V gave up 10 bases and J gave up 6 bases; unmatched junction bases: 14. The specimen was CD8+ T cells sorted from blood. The chain recombines TRBV6-5 with TRBJ2-7; 8 bases are shared with TRBD2. The sequence derives from a human donor in good health. CDR3: CATTSGGLGGEQYF. CDR3 bases: TGTGCCACCACTTCGGGGGGGCTGGGGGGCGAGCAGTACTTC.